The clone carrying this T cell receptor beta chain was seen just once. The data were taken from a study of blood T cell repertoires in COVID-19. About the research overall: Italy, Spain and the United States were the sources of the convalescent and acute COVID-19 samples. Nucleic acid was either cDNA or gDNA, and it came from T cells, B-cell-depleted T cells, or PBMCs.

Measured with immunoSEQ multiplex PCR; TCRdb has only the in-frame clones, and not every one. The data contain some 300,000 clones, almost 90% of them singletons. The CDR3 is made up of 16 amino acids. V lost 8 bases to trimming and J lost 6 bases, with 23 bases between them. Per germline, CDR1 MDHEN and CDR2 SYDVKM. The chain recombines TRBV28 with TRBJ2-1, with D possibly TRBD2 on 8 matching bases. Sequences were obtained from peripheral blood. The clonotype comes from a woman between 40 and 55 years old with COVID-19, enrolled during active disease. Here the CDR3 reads CASRGGSADRINEQFF. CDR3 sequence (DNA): TGTGCCAGCCGGGGGGGATCCGCGGACAGGATCAATGAGCAGTTCTTC.